Shown below are 9 T cell receptor beta chains from a single sample sequenced in a study of PD-1 blockade in mismatch repair-deficient tumors. Assay used: immunoSEQ multiplex PCR; TCRdb lists only in-frame clones, some missing. The sample carries some 48,000 clones, around 77% recorded once. The specimen was PBMCs, collected before pembrolizumab treatment. The receptors here all came from an adult with mismatch repair-deficient cancer.

V gene TRBV5-4 combines with J gene TRBJ1-2; TRBD1 aligns across 7 bases. V was clipped by 4 bases and J by 7 bases; unmatched bases: 7. From germline, CDR1 is SGHNT and CDR2 YYREEE (reference sequence). This CDR3 region has 13 residues. In DNA form, the CDR3 reads TGTGCCAGCAGCGTGACAGGGCGGAGTGGCTACACCTTC. Translation: CASSVTGRSGYTF.

The chain uses TRBV30 and TRBJ2-5, with D hard to call. V shed 3 bases and J shed 2 bases, with 7 bases lying between them. The CDR3 is made up of 12 amino acids. Germline V lookup: CDR1 GTSNPN, CDR2 SVGIG (reference sequence). The CDR3 sequence: CAWRQKQETQYF. Written as DNA, the CDR3 is TGTGCCTGGAGACAGAAGCAAGAGACCCAGTACTTC.

The rearrangement uses TRBV5-1 and TRBJ1-1; D is perhaps TRBD1 (6 bases). Trimming removed 5 bases at V and 1 base at J, with 9 bases between. The germline V gene has CDR1 SGHRS and CDR2 YFSETQ. The CDR3 consists of 13 residues. The CDR3 protein is CASRGGGNTEAFF. CDR3 DNA sequence: TGCGCCAGCAGAGGGGGAGGGAACACTGAAGCTTTCTTT. The variable domain in full, with the rest retrieved from reference TRBV5-1 and TRBJ1-1, is KAGVTQTPRYLIKTRGQQVTLSCSPISGHRSVSWYQQTPGQGLQFLFEYFSETQRNKGNFPGRFSGRQFSNSRSEMNVSTLELGDSALYLCASRGGGNTEAFFGQGTRLTVV.

The chain combines TRBV15 with TRBJ2-1, with TRBD2 identical over 8 bases. The CDR3 has 17 amino acids. Germline CDR1 and CDR2: LNHNV and YYDKDF (reference sequence). With 3 bases clipped from V and 1 base from J, the junction kept 8 bases outside the gene matches. CDR3 sequence reads: CATSRPSSGLSYNEQFF. Here the CDR3 DNA reads TGTGCCACCAGCAGGCCCTCTAGCGGGCTATCCTACAATGAGCAGTTCTTC.

As to this clone: Mismatch with germline at one junction end may stem from a read error. CDR3 in DNA: TGTGCCAGCAGCGAAGGGAGCGGGGGCTACAATGAGCAGTTCTTC. It yields the protein CASSEGSGGYNEQFF. V is TRBV2 and J is TRBJ2-1, with 8 bases aligning to TRBD2. Germline V gene sequence: CDR1 SNHLY, CDR2 FYNNEI. This CDR3 has 15 amino acids.

The chain joins TRBV7-9 to TRBJ1-2; D unresolved. The V gene's germline CDR1 is SEHNR and CDR2 FQNEAQ (reference sequence). The CDR3 has 14 residues. V was clipped by 5 bases and J by 4 bases, with 14 bases between them. CDR3 residues: CASSQTYISYGYTF. The CDR3 coding sequence is TGTGCCAGCAGCCAAACGTACATAAGCTATGGCTACACCTTC.

This chain links TRBV10-3 with TRBJ2-3; TRBD2 agrees at 9 bases. Germline V gene lookup returns CDR1 ENHRY and CDR2 SYGVKD. This CDR3 has 15 residues. The junction had 4 bases not matched to a gene; V was cut back by 4 bases and J by 2 bases. CDR3 loop: CAISGGLANTDTQYF. The DNA of the CDR3 is TGTGCCATCAGTGGAGGACTAGCGAACACAGATACGCAGTATTTT.

J is TRBJ2-5 and V is TRBV4-1, with D unclear. V lost 0 bases to trimming and J lost 5 bases, with 10 bases between them. From germline, CDR1 is MGHRA and CDR2 YSYEKL. The CDR3 is 14 amino acids. The CDR3, as DNA: TGCGCCAGCAGCCAAGAAGGTAGCCCGGAGACCCAGTACTTC. Protein sequence: CASSQEGSPETQYF.

V is TRBV11-2 and J is TRBJ2-7, with 10 bases aligning to TRBD2. After removal of 1 base from V and 6 bases from J, the junction contained 12 bases not matched to a gene. The V gene's germline CDR1 is SGHAT and CDR2 FQNNGV. This CDR3 has 17 amino acids. CDR3 bases: TGTGCCAGCAGCTTAGTATTGCTTGGGCTAGCGGGAGCCGAGCAGTACTTC. Protein sequence: CASSLVLLGLAGAEQYF.